This T cell receptor beta chain derives from a study of immune cell composition in non-small cell lung cancer. Study-wide points: Shared sequences between tumour-reactive and dominant in vivo clones were not proven.

CDR3 length: 14 residues. V shed 0 bases and J 4 bases; nucleotides not matched to a gene: 1. CDR1 and CDR2 from the germline V gene are SGHNT and YYREEE (reference sequence). This clone came up a few times. Its antigen remains unknown. Normal lung was sampled as far from the tumour as possible, at least 3 cm. Template was genomic DNA from frozen, unsorted single-cell suspensions. Sequenced by immunoSEQ multiplex PCR; TCRdb stores in-frame clones only, minus some. Among 7,500 to 9,000 clones listed, roughly two thirds were seen once. What was sequenced was non-adjacent lung tissue. The chain combines TRBV5-4 with TRBJ2-7; 10 bases line up with TRBD1. The TCR was taken from a human donor with non-small cell lung cancer. The CDR3 DNA is TGTGCCAGCAGCTTGGGACAGGGGGCTTACGAGCAGTACTTC. Protein sequence: CASSLGQGAYEQYF.